This T cell receptor beta chain is from a study of glioma-infiltrating T cells after dendritic cell vaccination. As to this clone: Its antigen is undetermined.

Study-wide points: Patients with more pretreatment TILs had longer time to progression and survival. Few patients contributed both blood and tumor specimens.

Sequencing was performed with immunoSEQ multiplex PCR; in TCRdb, only in-frame clones are kept and a portion is missing. The sample holds 99,000 or so clones; around 91% are singletons and the top ten take roughly 3%. CDR3 size: 16 residues. V gave up 2 bases and J gave up 5 bases; unmatched junction bases: 8. From germline, CDR1 is SGHRS and CDR2 YFSETQ. Described time point: after dendritic cell vaccination, including at tumor progression/relapse. The TCR originated in a human donor with glioblastoma. This specimen was blood, taken after dendritic cell vaccination. The chain recombines TRBV5-1 with TRBJ2-5; 11 bases map to TRBD2. CDR3 bases: TGCGCCAGCAGCTTAGCTAGCGGGGGGCCGAGGGAGACCCAGTACTTC. Its protein is CASSLASGGPRETQYF. The variable domain in full, completed from reference TRBV5-1 and TRBJ2-5, reads KAGVTQTPRYLIKTRGQQVTLSCSPISGHRSVSWYQQTPGQGLQFLFEYFSETQRNKGNFPGRFSGRQFSNSRSEMNVSTLELGDSALYLCASSLASGGPRETQYFGPGTRLLVL.